Each of the 2 T cell receptor beta chains below was sequenced from the same sample in a study of OX40 agonist ivuxolimab in advanced cancers. Sequencing was performed with immunoSEQ multiplex PCR; in TCRdb, only in-frame clones are kept and a portion is missing. The table lists roughly 63,000 clones, approximately 89% of them singletons. The material sequenced was CD4+ or CD8+ T cells sorted from blood, taken in a trial of the OX40 agonist ivuxolimab. The receptors shown here come from an adult with an advanced solid tumor such as melanoma, head and neck, liver or kidney cancer.

The chain joins TRBV5-4 to TRBJ1-2; D unclear. From germline, CDR1 is SGHNT and CDR2 YYREEE (reference sequence). The length of the CDR3 is 15 residues. Trimming cost V 4 bases and J 0 bases, with 13 bases left between them. The CDR3 spells CASSPTVIPNYGYTF. The CDR3 DNA is TGTGCCAGCAGCCCCACAGTCATCCCTAACTATGGCTACACCTTC.

The gene calls are TRBV11-2 and TRBJ2-3; 8 bases align to TRBD2. The V and J ends lost 2 bases and 6 bases, in that order; junction bases with no gene match: 7. The CDR3 runs 15 residues. Germline CDR1 and CDR2: SGHAT and FQNNGV. CDR3 residues: CASSLPGGTGDTQYF. CDR3 coding DNA: TGTGCCAGCAGCTTACCGGGGGGGACGGGGGATACGCAGTATTTT.